The next 5 T cell receptor beta chains were all read from a single sample in a study of identifying expanded T cells in peripheral blood. Assay used: immunoSEQ multiplex PCR; TCRdb lists only in-frame clones, some missing. The table has 90,000 to 120,000 clones, around 89% seen once. The sequencing input was blood. These receptors originate from a person between 18 and 75 years old in good health.

V usage is TRBV30 and J usage is TRBJ2-7; D is uncertain. Germline V gene lookup returns CDR1 GTSNPN and CDR2 SVGIG (reference sequence). This CDR3 is 13 amino acids long. V was shortened by 1 base and J by 2 bases, with 9 bases between the two germline ends. Here the CDR3 reads CAWSEGIAYEQYF. CDR3 sequence (DNA): TGTGCCTGGAGTGAAGGGATCGCCTACGAGCAGTACTTC.

The CDR3 DNA reads as TGTGCCAGCAGTTTCGCGGAAGCTAACTATGGCTACACCTTC. Its protein is CASSFAEANYGYTF. The V call is TRBV6-5, the J call TRBJ1-2; no clear D gene. Trimming left V 4 bases short and J 0 bases short, with 9 bases between. CDR1 MNHEY and CDR2 SVGAGI come from the germline V gene. The CDR3 totals 14 residues.

This clone was counted a single time. The rearrangement links TRBV30 to TRBJ1-6, with 7 nucleotides matching TRBD1. The CDR3 contains 16 residues. Germline-derived CDR1 and CDR2 are GTSNPN and SVGIG (reference sequence). Trimming cost V 0 bases and J 6 bases; bases outside gene matches: 8. The CDR3 coding sequence is TGTGCCTGGAGTGTACTTTCTGGACAGGTTAATTCACCCCTCCACTTT. This sequence encodes CAWSVLSGQVNSPLHF. The full variable domain, its missing parts supplied by reference TRBV30 and TRBJ1-6, is SQTIHQWPATLVQPVGSPLSLECTVEGTSNPNLYWYRQAAGRGLQLLFYSVGIGQISSEVPQNLSASRPQDRQFILSSKKLLLSDSGFYLCAWSVLSGQVNSPLHFGNGTRLTVT.

This clone is deemed medium-sized. The chain carries TRBV4-2 and TRBJ2-7, with TRBD1 matching 8 bases. This CDR3 is 16 amino acids long. The trim removed 3 bases at V and 0 bases at J, leaving 7 bases unmatched. Germline CDR1 is LGHNA and CDR2 is YNFKEQ. The CDR3 nucleotides are TGTGCCAGCAGCCATGACCGGACAGGGCCCTCCTACGAGCAGTACTTC. The encoded protein is CASSHDRTGPSYEQYF.

The V gene is TRBV9, the J gene TRBJ2-5; 7 bases agree with TRBD2. This CDR3 contains 13 residues. Germline CDR1 SGDLS, CDR2 YYNGEE. V shed 4 bases, J shed 5 bases, and the junction held 5 bases outside the gene matches. The CDR3 loop is CASSLRGGETQYF. As DNA, the CDR3 is TGTGCCAGCAGCTTAAGGGGAGGGGAGACCCAGTACTTC.